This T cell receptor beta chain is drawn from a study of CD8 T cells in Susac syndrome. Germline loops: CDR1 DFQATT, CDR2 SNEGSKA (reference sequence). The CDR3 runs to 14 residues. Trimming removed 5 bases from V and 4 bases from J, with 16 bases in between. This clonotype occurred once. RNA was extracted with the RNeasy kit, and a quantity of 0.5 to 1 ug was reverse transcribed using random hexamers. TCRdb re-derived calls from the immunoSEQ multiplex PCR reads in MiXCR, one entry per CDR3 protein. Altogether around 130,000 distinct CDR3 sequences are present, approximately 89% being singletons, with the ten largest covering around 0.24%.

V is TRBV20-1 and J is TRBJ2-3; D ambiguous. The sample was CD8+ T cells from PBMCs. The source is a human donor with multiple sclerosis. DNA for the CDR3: TGCAGTGCTGGCGGAGAGAGTTCCCCAGATACGCAGTATTTT. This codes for CSAGGESSPDTQYF.